These T cell receptor beta chains were read from a single sample in a study of glioma-infiltrating T cells. TCRdb re-derived calls from the multiplex PCR reads in MiXCR, one entry per CDR3 protein. The sample includes 100,000 to 150,000 distinct CDR3 sequences, roughly 25% seen only once; the top ten take 12% to 15%. Specimen: glioma tissue, nonneoplastic brain tissue, or PBMCs (not recorded which). The receptors were sampled from a human donor with low-grade glioma or glioblastoma, undergoing nonglioma brain surgery, or in good health (not recorded which). CDR3s include the opening cysteine and the closing phenylalanine or tryptophan. D genes are given only for firm matches. Clone size is shown for a subset of rows, as once, few, many or a class of expanded clone.

v_gene	j_gene	d_gene	abundance	CDR3nt	CDR3aa
TRBV20-1	TRBJ2-1	TRBD2	many	TGCAGTGCATCCGGGACTAGCGGCTACAATGAGCAGTTCTTC	CSASGTSGYNEQFF
TRBV6-1	TRBJ2-7	TRBD2	many	TGTGCCAGCAGTCAACTCAGACTAGCGGGAGAGCACGAGCAGTACTTC	CASSQLRLAGEHEQYF
TRBV30	TRBJ2-3	TRBD2	.	TGTGCCTGGAGCGTCGGACTAGCGGGAGAATCAGATACGCAGTATTTT	CAWSVGLAGESDTQYF
TRBV5-1	TRBJ1-1	.	.	TGCGCCAGCAGCTCACAGGGTACCACTGAAGCTTTCTTT	CASSSQGTTEAFF
TRBV18	TRBJ1-5	.	.	TGTGCCATCTCAACAACACGGGGGGCTAGGCAGCCCCAGCATTTT	CAISTTRGARQPQHF
TRBV27	TRBJ2-7	.	many	TGTGCCAGCAGGGGGATCTCCTACGAGCAGTACTTC	CASRGISYEQYF
TRBV12-3/TRBV12-4	TRBJ1-1	.	.	TGTGCCAGCAGTTTAAGTGGGTTCACTGAAGCTTTATTT	CASSLSGFTEALF
TRBV2	TRBJ2-3	TRBD1	many	TGTGCCAGCAGTGACTTGGACAGGGGCGCAGATACGCAGTATTTT	CASSDLDRGADTQYF
TRBV24-1	TRBJ2-6	.	many	TGTGCCACCAGTGATTCCCGGGACGGGGCCAACGTCCTGACTTTC	CATSDSRDGANVLTF
TRBV12-3/TRBV12-4	TRBJ2-7	TRBD2	few	TGTGCCAGTGCTAGCGGGAGTTTTGAGCAGTACTTC	CASASGSFEQYF
TRBV30	TRBJ2-7	TRBD2	.	TGTGCCTGGAGTGTACCCCCTAGCGGGTGGTACTTC	CAWSVPPSGWYF
TRBV7-8	TRBJ2-1	.	many	TGTGCCAGCGCCGGAGGTGAAGCAGGTTACAATGAGCAGTTCTTC	CASAGGEAGYNEQFF
TRBV2	TRBJ1-2	.	many	TGTGCCAGCAGCATAAACAGGGTTACTAACTATGGCTACACCTTC	CASSINRVTNYGYTF
TRBV2	TRBJ2-5	.	.	TGTGCCAGCAAAAATTCCCCCCCGGGACAAGAGACCCAGTACTTC	CASKNSPPGQETQYF
TRBV12-5	TRBJ1-1	.	.	TGTGCTAGTGGTCCCGCGAGCACTGAAGCTTTCTTT	CASGPASTEAFF
TRBV19	TRBJ2-7	.	many	TGTGCCAGTAGTAACATCGGGTACGAGCAGTACTTC	CASSNIGYEQYF
TRBV5-1	TRBJ2-3	TRBD2	.	TGCGCCAGCAGAACTAATGGGGACCGACTAGCGTGGCTCTATACGCAGTATTTT	CASRTNGDRLAWLYTQYF
TRBV7-3	TRBJ2-3	TRBD2	many	TGTGCCAGCAGCTTAATAGCGGGAGATTTGGATACGCAGTATTTT	CASSLIAGDLDTQYF
TRBV7-2	TRBJ1-6	.	many	TGTGCCAGCAGCTTAGAGGGTCGGAATTCACCCCTCCACTTT	CASSLEGRNSPLHF
TRBV7-2	TRBJ1-5	TRBD1	many	TGTGCCAGCAGCCGTGAGGCGGGACAGGGGACCAATCAGCCCCAGCATTTT	CASSREAGQGTNQPQHF
TRBV3-1	TRBJ2-3	TRBD1	.	TGTGCCAGCAGCCACGGGACAGGGCTGGTTGATACGCAGTATTTT	CASSHGTGLVDTQYF
TRBV30	TRBJ2-1	TRBD2	.	TGTGCCTGGAGTACTAGCGGATACAATGAGCAGTTCTTC	CAWSTSGYNEQFF
TRBV11-2	TRBJ2-3	.	few	TGTGCCAGCAGTCAAGCCGGTTGGGATACGCAGTATTTT	CASSQAGWDTQYF
TRBV4-2	TRBJ2-3	TRBD2	medium-sized	TGTGCCAGCAGCCGGCGGGAGTCAAGCACAGATACGCAGTATTTT	CASSRRESSTDTQYF
TRBV20-1	TRBJ2-1	.	many	TGCAGTGCTTCCTTGGCACTAGGGTACAATGAGCAGTTCTTC	CSASLALGYNEQFF
TRBV3-1	TRBJ2-3	.	.	TGTGCCAGCAGACGACAGACCACATATACGCAGTATTTT	CASRRQTTYTQYF
TRBV12-5	TRBJ2-7	.	many	TGTGCTAGTGGTTTGGTGCAGCGAGCCTACGAGCAGTACTTC	CASGLVQRAYEQYF
TRBV20-1	TRBJ1-5	.	many	TGCAGTGCTTCACCGGGACATACCTTAAGTAATCAGCCCCAGCATTTT	CSASPGHTLSNQPQHF
TRBV19	TRBJ2-5	.	many	TGTGCCAGTAGGGGACAACTCCAAGAGACCCAGTACTTC	CASRGQLQETQYF
TRBV7-2	TRBJ1-3	.	many	TGTGCCAGCAGCTTAGCTGGGGGGAGCTCTGGAAACACCATATATTTT	CASSLAGGSSGNTIYF
TRBV6-2/TRBV6-3	TRBJ1-1	.	many	TGTGCCAGCAGTTATTACTCTACAGCTTTCTTT	CASSYYSTAFF
TRBV5-4	TRBJ1-2	TRBD1	.	TGTGCCAGCAGCTTGGATCAGGGGGCTGGCTACACCTTC	CASSLDQGAGYTF
TRBV3-1	TRBJ2-1	TRBD2	many	TGTGCCAGCAGCCAAGGTAGTCTAGCGGGAGCTCGAGACAATGAGCAGTTCTTC	CASSQGSLAGARDNEQFF
TRBV7-2	TRBJ2-1	TRBD1	.	TGTGCCAGCCGCCCTGACAGGGGGGTTTACAATGAGCAGTTCTTC	CASRPDRGVYNEQFF
TRBV5-1	TRBJ2-7	.	few	TGCGCCAGCAGCTTGGATCCGGGATCGACCTACGAGCAGTACTTC	CASSLDPGSTYEQYF
TRBV28	TRBJ2-7	TRBD2	many	TGTGCCAGCAGTCCGGGCGGGACTAGCAGCGACGAGCAGTACTTC	CASSPGGTSSDEQYF
TRBV6-2/TRBV6-3	TRBJ2-7	.	many	TGTGCCAGCAGTTACTCGATTCGGAGGTCCCCCTACGAGCAGTACTTC	CASSYSIRRSPYEQYF
TRBV27	TRBJ2-5	TRBD2	many	TGTGCCAGCAGTTTCAACCTAGCGGGGGAGACCCAGTACTTC	CASSFNLAGETQYF